Listed here is a single TCR beta chain. Its antigen is not known. A much larger clone differs from this one at a single base, so this may be a read error. CDR1 LGHNA and CDR2 YSLEER come from the germline V gene. This CDR3 is built from 13 residues. Sample-barcoded 5' priming and a J-beta primer mix drove a second PCR of roughly 6 to 12 cycles. A minimum of 2.5 million CDR3-containing paired-end reads was obtained for each sample. TCRdb reprocessed the 5' RACE reads with MiXCR, giving one entry per CDR3 protein. Of almost 800,000 distinct CDR3 sequences in the sample, 55% to 75% were seen once. This specimen belongs to a study of blood T cells in healthy people across ages. Regarding the study as a whole: Naive T cell percentage strongly correlated with TCR beta diversity.

This sequence was found in a young man in good health. The chain carries TRBV4-3 and TRBJ2-5; no definite D call. Material for sequencing was blood. CDR3 in DNA: TGCGCCAGCAGCCAAGGAACAGAAGAGACCCTGTACTTC. Encoded protein: CASSQGTEETLYF.